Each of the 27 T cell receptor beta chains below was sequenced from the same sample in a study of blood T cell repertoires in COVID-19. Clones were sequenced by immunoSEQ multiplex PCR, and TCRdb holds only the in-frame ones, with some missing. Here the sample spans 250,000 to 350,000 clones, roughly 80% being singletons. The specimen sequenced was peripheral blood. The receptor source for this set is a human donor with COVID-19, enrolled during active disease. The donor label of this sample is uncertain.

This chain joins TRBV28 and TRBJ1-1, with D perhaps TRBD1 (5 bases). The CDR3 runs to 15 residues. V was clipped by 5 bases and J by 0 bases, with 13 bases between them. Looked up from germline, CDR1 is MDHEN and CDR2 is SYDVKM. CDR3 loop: CASSPRGTMNTEAFF. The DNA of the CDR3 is TGTGCCAGCAGTCCCCGGGGGACCATGAACACTGAAGCTTTCTTT.

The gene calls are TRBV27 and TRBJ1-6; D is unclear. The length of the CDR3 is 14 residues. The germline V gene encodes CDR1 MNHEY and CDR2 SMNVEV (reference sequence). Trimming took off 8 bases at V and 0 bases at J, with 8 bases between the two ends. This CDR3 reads CASQSSSYNSPLHF. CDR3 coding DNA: TGTGCCAGCCAATCGAGCTCCTATAATTCACCCCTCCACTTT.

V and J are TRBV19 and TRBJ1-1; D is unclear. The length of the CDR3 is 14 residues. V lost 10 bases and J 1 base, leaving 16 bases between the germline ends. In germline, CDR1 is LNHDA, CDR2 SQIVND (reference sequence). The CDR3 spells CATRGFEWNTEAFF. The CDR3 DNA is TGTGCCACTCGGGGTTTCGAGTGGAACACTGAAGCTTTCTTT.

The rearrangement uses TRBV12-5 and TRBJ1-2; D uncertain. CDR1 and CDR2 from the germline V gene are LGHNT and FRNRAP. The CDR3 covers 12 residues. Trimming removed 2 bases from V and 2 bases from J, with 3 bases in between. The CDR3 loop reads CASGLQNYGYTF. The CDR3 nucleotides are TGTGCTAGTGGTTTGCAGAACTATGGCTACACCTTC.

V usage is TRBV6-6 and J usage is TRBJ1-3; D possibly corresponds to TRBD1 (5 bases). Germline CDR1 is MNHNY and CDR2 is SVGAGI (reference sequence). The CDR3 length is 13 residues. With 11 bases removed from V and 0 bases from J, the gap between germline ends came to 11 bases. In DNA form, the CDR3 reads TGTGCCTCTAGGGGTGGCTCTGGAAACACCATATATTTT. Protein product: CASRGGSGNTIYF.

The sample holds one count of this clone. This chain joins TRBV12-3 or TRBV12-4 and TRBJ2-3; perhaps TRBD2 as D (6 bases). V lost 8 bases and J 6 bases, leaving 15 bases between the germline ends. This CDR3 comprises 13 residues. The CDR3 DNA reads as TGTGCCAGCGCGGGGCAGGCCGGGGATACGCAGTATTTT. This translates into CASAGQAGDTQYF.

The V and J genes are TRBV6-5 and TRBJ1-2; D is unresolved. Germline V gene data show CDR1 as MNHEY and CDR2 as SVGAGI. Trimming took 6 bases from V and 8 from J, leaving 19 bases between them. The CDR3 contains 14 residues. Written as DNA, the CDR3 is TGTGCCAGCAGAGCCTTAACGTCCATACTGGGCTACACCTTC. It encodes CASRALTSILGYTF.

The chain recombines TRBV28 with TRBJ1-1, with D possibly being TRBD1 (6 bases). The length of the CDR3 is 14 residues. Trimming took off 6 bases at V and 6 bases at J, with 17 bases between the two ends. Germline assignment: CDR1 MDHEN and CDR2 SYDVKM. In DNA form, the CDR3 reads TGTGCCAGCAGAGAGGGTGGGGGCTTGTCTGAAGCTTTCTTT. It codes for CASREGGGLSEAFF.

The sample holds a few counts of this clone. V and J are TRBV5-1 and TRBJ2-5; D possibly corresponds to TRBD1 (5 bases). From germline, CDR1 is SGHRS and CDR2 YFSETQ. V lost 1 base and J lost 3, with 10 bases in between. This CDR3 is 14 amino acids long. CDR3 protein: CASSLFSREETQYF. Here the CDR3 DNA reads TGCGCCAGCAGCTTGTTTTCCAGGGAAGAGACCCAGTACTTC.

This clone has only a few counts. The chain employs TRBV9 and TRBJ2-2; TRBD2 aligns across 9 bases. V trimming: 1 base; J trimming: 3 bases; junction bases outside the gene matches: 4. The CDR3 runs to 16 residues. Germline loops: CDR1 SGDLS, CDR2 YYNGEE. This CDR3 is CASSVLSGSYTGELFF. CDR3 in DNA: TGTGCCAGCAGCGTACTTAGCGGGAGTTACACCGGGGAGCTGTTTTTT.

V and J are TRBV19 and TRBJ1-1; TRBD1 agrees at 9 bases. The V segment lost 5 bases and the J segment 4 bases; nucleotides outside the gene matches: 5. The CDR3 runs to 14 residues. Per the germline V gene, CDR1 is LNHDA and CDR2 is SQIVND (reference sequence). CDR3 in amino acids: CASSRDRDFTEAFF. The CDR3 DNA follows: TGTGCCAGTAGTCGGGACAGGGATTTCACTGAAGCTTTCTTT. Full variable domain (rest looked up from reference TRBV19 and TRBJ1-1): DGGITQSPKYLFRKEGQNVTLSCEQNLNHDAMYWYRQDPGQGLRLIYYSQIVNDFQKGDIAEGYSVSREKKESFPLTVTSAQKNPTAFYLCASSRDRDFTEAFFGQGTRLTVV.

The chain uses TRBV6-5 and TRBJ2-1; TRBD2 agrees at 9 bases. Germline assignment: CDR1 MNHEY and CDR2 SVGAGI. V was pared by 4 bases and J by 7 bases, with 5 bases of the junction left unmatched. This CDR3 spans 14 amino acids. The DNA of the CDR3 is TGTGCCAGCAGTTTCTTAGCGGGAGTAAATGAGCAGTTCTTC. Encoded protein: CASSFLAGVNEQFF.

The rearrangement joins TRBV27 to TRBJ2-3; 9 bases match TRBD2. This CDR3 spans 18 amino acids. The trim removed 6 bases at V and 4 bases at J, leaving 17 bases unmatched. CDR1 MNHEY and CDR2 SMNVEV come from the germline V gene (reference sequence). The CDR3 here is CASRRLAGVYGRADTQYF. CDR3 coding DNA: TGTGCCAGCAGGAGGTTAGCGGGAGTGTACGGGCGCGCAGATACGCAGTATTTT.

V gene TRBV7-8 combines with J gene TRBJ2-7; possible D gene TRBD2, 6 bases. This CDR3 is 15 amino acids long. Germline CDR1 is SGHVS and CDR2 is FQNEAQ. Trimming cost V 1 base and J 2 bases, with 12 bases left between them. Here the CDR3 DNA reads TGTGCCAGCAGCTTAGTGGTCGGGAGCCCCTACGAGCAGTACTTC. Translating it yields CASSLVVGSPYEQYF.

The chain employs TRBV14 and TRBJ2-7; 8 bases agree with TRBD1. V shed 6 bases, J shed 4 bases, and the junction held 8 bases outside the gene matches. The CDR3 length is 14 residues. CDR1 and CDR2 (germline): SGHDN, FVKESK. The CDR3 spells CASSPQGEIYEQYF. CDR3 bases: TGTGCCAGCAGTCCACAGGGGGAGATATACGAGCAGTACTTC.

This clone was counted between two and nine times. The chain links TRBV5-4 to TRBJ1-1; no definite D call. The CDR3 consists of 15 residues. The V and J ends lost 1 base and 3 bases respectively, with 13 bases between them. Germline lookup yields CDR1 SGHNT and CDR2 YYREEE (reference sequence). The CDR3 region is CASSLMRVPDTEAFF. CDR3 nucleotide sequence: TGTGCCAGCAGCTTGATGAGGGTCCCAGACACTGAAGCTTTCTTT.

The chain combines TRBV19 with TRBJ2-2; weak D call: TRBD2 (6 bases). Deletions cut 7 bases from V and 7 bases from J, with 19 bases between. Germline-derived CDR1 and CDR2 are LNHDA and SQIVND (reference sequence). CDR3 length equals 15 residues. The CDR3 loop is CASKISPGEGGELFF. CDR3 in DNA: TGTGCCAGTAAGATCTCACCGGGGGAAGGCGGGGAGCTGTTTTTT.

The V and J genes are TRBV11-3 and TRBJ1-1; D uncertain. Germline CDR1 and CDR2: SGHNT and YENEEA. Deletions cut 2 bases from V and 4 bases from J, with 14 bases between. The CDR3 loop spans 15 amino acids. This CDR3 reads CASSLHPTKFTEAFF. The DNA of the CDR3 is TGTGCCAGCAGCTTACATCCGACTAAGTTCACTGAAGCTTTCTTT.

The CDR3 nucleotides are TGTGCCAGCAGCCCCCAGGGAATTGGAAATGAGCAGTTCTTC. Translation gives CASSPQGIGNEQFF. The gene calls are TRBV2 and TRBJ2-1; a possible D gene is TRBD1 (5 bases). There are 14 residues in the CDR3. Trimming pared 6 bases from V and 7 bases from J, leaving 16 bases between. Germline V CDR1 and CDR2: SNHLY, FYNNEI.

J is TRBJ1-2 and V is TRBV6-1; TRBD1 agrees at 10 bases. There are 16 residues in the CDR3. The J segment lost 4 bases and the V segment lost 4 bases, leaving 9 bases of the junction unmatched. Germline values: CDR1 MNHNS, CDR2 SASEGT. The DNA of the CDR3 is TGTGCCAGCAGTGCATCCGGGACAGGGGTATTCTATGGCTACACCTTC. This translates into CASSASGTGVFYGYTF.

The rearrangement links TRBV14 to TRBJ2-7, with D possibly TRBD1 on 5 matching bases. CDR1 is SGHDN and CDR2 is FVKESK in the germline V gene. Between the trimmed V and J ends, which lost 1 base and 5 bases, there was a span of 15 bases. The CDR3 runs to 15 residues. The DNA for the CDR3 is TGTGCCAGCAGCCAAGGTAGCAGGGTGGTGGACGAGCAGTACTTC. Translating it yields CASSQGSRVVDEQYF.

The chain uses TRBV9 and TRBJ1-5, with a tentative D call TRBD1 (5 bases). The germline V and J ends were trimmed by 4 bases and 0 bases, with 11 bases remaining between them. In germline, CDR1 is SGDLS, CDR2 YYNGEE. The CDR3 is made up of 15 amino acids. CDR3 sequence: CASSPTGYSNQPQHF. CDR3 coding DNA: TGTGCCAGCAGCCCTACAGGTTATAGCAATCAGCCCCAGCATTTT.

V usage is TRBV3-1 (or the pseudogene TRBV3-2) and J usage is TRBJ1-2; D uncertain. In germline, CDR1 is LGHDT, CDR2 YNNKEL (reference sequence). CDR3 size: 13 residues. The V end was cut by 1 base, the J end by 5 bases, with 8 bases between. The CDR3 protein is CASSQGLIYGYTF. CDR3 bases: TGTGCCAGCAGCCAAGGGCTCATTTATGGCTACACCTTC.

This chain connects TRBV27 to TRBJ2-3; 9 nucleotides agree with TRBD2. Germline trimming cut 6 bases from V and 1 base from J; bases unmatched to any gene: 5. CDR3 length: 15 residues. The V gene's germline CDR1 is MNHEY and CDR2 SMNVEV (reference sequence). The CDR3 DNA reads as TGTGCCAGCAGATTAGCGGGAGCGGGCACAGATACGCAGTATTTT. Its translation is CASRLAGAGTDTQYF.

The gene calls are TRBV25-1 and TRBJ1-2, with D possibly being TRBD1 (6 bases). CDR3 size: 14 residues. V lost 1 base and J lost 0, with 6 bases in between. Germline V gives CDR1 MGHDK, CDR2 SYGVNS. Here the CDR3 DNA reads TGTGCCAGCAGTGAATGGACAGCTAACTATGGCTACACCTTC. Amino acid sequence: CASSEWTANYGYTF.

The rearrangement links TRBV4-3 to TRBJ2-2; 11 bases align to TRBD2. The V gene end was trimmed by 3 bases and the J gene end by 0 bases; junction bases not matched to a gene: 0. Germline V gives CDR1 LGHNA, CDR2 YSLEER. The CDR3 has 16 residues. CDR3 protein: CASSQGLAANTGELFF. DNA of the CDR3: TGCGCCAGCAGCCAGGGACTAGCGGCGAACACCGGGGAGCTGTTTTTT.

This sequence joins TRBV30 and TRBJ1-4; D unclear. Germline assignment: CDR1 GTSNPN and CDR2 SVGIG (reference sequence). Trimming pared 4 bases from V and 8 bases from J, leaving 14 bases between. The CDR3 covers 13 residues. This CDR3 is CAWKAVGGEKLFF. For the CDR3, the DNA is TGTGCCTGGAAGGCGGTGGGTGGGGAAAAACTGTTTTTT.